Listed here is a single T cell receptor beta chain. As yet, its antigen is unknown. The data belong to a study of T cells expressing NK-cell markers. Study conclusions and caveats: Specificity for HCMV among expanded NKG2C+ T cell clones was not established. In a group of 5 or 6 donors, dominant NKG2C+ clonotypes represented about 1.0-7.5% of CD8+ T cells. Dominance of the CD3+CD56-NKG2C+ fraction by these clonotypes also held in a handful of donors.

CDR1 is SEHNR and CDR2 is FQNEAQ in the germline V gene (reference sequence). The CDR3 is made up of 15 amino acids. TCRdb reprocessed the 5' RACE reads and stores each CDR3 protein as one record, lacking DNA. The table for this sample gives about 150,000 distinct CDR3 sequences. Sequencing was performed on blood T cells: a sorted CD56 or NKG2C T cell subset, CD4+ or CD8+ T cells, or bulk PBMC T cells (not recorded which). The receptor's source is a woman between 50 and 59 years old in good health. V usage is TRBV7-9 and J usage is TRBJ2-3; the TRBD1 assignment by TCRdb is unverifiable without DNA. Here the CDR3 reads CASSPRDVLTDTQYF. The variable domain in full, completed from reference TRBV7-9 and TRBJ2-3, reads DTGVSQNPRHKITKRGQNVTFRCDPISEHNRLYWYRQTLGQGPEFLTYFQNEAQLEKSRLLSDRFSAERPKGSFSTLEIQRTEQGDSAMYLCASSPRDVLTDTQYFGPGTRLTVL.